This T cell receptor beta chain was sequenced in a study of blood T cell repertoires in COVID-19. On the study more broadly: Material from acute and convalescent COVID-19 was sourced from the United States, Italy and Spain. The cDNA or gDNA used as material had been derived from T cells, B-cell-depleted T cells, or PBMCs.

The data were produced by immunoSEQ multiplex PCR, yet TCRdb's version contains in-frame clones alone and is incomplete. This table holds about 68,000 clones, about 86% found once. From germline, CDR1 is SGHRS and CDR2 YFSETQ. The CDR3 runs 14 residues. Trimming removed 2 bases at V and 4 bases at J, with 9 bases between. The J gene is TRBJ2-2, the V gene TRBV5-1, with D possibly being TRBD1 (6 bases). The sequenced sample was peripheral blood. The receptor's source is a man in his fifties with acute or convalescent COVID-19. The CDR3 protein is CASSLKGVTGELFF. In DNA form, the CDR3 reads TGCGCCAGCAGCTTAAAGGGGGTCACCGGGGAGCTGTTTTTT.